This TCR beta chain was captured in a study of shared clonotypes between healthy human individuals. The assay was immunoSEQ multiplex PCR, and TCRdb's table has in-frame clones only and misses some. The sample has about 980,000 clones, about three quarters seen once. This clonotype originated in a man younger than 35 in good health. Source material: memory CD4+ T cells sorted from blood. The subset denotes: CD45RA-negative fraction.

Here the CDR3 reads CASSPLGASTDTQYF. The CDR3 nucleotides read TGTGCCAGCAGCCCCTTGGGGGCCAGCACAGATACGCAGTATTTT. The chain has TRBV7-9 and TRBJ2-3; possibly TRBD1 for D (6 bases). V lost 5 bases, J lost 0 bases, and 12 bases lay in between. Per the germline V gene, CDR1 is SEHNR and CDR2 is FQNEAQ (reference sequence). The CDR3 has 15 residues.